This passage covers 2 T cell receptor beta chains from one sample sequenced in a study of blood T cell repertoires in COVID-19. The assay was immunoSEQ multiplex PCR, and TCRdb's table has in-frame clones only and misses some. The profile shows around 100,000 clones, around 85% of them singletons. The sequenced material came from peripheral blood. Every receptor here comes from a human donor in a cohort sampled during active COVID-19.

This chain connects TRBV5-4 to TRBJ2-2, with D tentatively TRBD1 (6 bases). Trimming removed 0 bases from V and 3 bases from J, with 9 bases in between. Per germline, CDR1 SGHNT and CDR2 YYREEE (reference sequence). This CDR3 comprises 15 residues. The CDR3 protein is CASSLGQDYTGELFF. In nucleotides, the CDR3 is TGTGCCAGCAGCTTGGGACAGGACTACACCGGGGAGCTGTTTTTT.

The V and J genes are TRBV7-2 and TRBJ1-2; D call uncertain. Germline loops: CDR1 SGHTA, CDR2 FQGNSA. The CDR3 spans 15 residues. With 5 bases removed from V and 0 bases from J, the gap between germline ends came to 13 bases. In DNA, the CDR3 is TGTGCCAGCAGCCCCCCCGCGGGCTCTAACTATGGCTACACCTTC. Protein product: CASSPPAGSNYGYTF.